These 4 T cell receptor beta chains came from one sample sequenced in a study of blood T cell repertoires in COVID-19. Sequencing was performed with immunoSEQ multiplex PCR; in TCRdb, only in-frame clones are kept and a portion is missing. The data show a few hundred thousand clones, approximately 85% seen once. The sequencing sample was made of peripheral blood. The source is a man in his forties or fifties with active or convalescent COVID-19.

The V and J genes are TRBV9 and TRBJ2-1; tentatively, D is TRBD1 (6 bases). Trimming pared 3 bases from V and 8 bases from J, leaving 12 bases between. The germline V gene encodes CDR1 SGDLS and CDR2 YYNGEE. CDR3 length: 13 residues. CDR3 region: CASSGNREHEQFF. As DNA, the CDR3 is TGTGCCAGCAGCGGAAACAGGGAGCATGAGCAGTTCTTC.

The chain has TRBV14 and TRBJ1-1; D might be TRBD1 (5 bases). The CDR3 runs 13 residues. Germline assignment: CDR1 SGHDN and CDR2 FVKESK. Trimming stripped 2 bases from V and 5 bases from J, with 9 bases between. CDR3 nucleotide sequence: TGTGCCAGCAGCCAATTCCGACAGACTGAAGCTTTCTTT. Translating gives CASSQFRQTEAFF.

The rearrangement joins TRBV27 to TRBJ1-1, with a weak D call TRBD1 (5 bases). From germline, CDR1 is MNHEY and CDR2 SMNVEV (reference sequence). Trimming cost V 1 base and J 1 base, with 7 bases left between them. The CDR3 contains 14 residues. The CDR3 loop reads CASSLWGGNTEAFF. The CDR3 coding sequence is TGTGCCAGCAGTTTATGGGGGGGGAACACTGAAGCTTTCTTT.

V gene TRBV14 combines with J gene TRBJ2-5; 13 nucleotides match TRBD2. CDR1 is SGHDN, CDR2 FVKESK, per germline. J lost 3 bases, V lost 2 bases, and 6 bases had no gene match. This CDR3 has 17 residues. CDR3 in amino acids: CASSQRGTSGNKETQYF. CDR3 DNA sequence: TGTGCCAGCAGCCAACGAGGGACTAGCGGGAACAAAGAGACCCAGTACTTC.